This T cell receptor (beta chain) was profiled in a study of CD8+ T cells in alopecia areata (dated by TCRdb to 2016 to 2018). About the study as a whole: High-throughput TCRbeta sequencing was used to examine T cell clonal expansion in alopecia areata in both the C3H/HeJ mouse model and human patients. Human TCRbeta sequencing covered scalp tissue and sorted CD4+ and CD8+ peripheral blood T cells from patchy and totalis/universalis alopecia areata patients and healthy controls. Scalp clonality was compared among normal scalp (n=4), patchy alopecia areata scalp (n=8), and alopecia totalis/universalis scalp (n=8). The RNA source kit depended on sample type: the PAXgene miRNA kit for fixed scalp, the miRNeasy kit for PBMCs, and the RNeasy kit for mouse skin. immunoSEQ multiplex PCR using 35 Vbeta forward primers and 13 Jbeta reverse primers was used to amplify TCRbeta CDR3 regions.

Points the paper makes about the study in general: Compared with normal scalp, lesional scalp had higher clonality and more expanded CD8+ clones, particularly in alopecia totalis/universalis, a pattern that suggests antigenic drive. TCR sequences shared between patients were less clear than in mice, possibly partly because of HLA diversity in the patient population. Resident alphabeta T cells in normal human skin are also sequenced, complicating scalp TCR repertoire analysis, unlike mouse skin dominated by gammadelta T cells.

Library preparation employed the immunoSEQ multiplex PCR assay. RNA was extracted from all samples and reverse transcribed into cDNA, which served as template for TCR sequencing. First-strand cDNA was synthesized using SuperScript III with a 2:1 mix of oligo-dT and random hexamers. A synthetic immune receptor repertoire was used to gauge amplification bias, and whatever bias remained was removed computationally. The paper's data handling went like this. Raw reads were preprocessed to remove errors, and CDR3 was defined by IMGT conventions from the conserved cysteine to phenylalanine. Clonality was calculated as 1 minus Shannon entropy normalized by log2 of the number of productive unique TCRs. CD4 or CD8 identity of scalp clones was inferred by cross-referencing scalp TCRbeta sequences with sorted blood CD4 and CD8 repertoires. In its TCRdb copy, this immuneACCESS table keeps in-frame sequences only and misses some clones. Where compared with another copy, unresolved V genes explain less than half of these, and the others have no known cause. D and trimming were read from the DNA, whereas the V and J calls and clone size are those reported in that table. Here the sample has 150,000 or so clones; 50% to 65% occur a single time. 4% to 5.5% of the sample lies in the top ten.

After PBMCs were isolated by density centrifugation and stained for CD3, CD4 and CD8, a FACSAria was used to sort CD4+ and CD8+ T cells. Scalp biopsies and blood samples were provided by unaffected controls. This clone was observed a handful of times. Its binding antigen is unknown. Base-call qualities are not available, and no considerably larger clone is one nucleotide away. As encoded in the germline V gene, CDR1 is MNHNS while CDR2 is SASEGT. From its cysteine to its phenylalanine, the CDR3 spans 14 amino acids. Left in the record is the CDR3 DNA by itself, 42 bases read in frame from the first base. V and J are trimmed by 6 bases and 4 bases, and the gene matches miss 4 bases of the junction.

Input material: CD4+ T cells sorted from blood. The chain links TRBV6-1 with TRBJ2-2; TRBD1 lines up with 8 middle nucleotides. This receptor was obtained from a human donor in good health. The CDR3 is CASRQGAGTGELFF. The DNA is TGTGCCAGCAGGCAGGGGGCAGGCACCGGGGAGCTGTTTTTT.